A single sample is the source of the 10 T cell receptor beta chains below, sequenced in a study of shared clonotypes between healthy human individuals (dated by TCRdb to the early 2020s). CD8 naive samples were CD45RO-negative cells positively selected for CCR7, giving a CD45RA+CCR7+ population that excluded TemRA cells. Libraries were built with the immunoSEQ multiplex PCR assay. TCRdb took over this immuneACCESS table, retaining in-frame rearrangements with V and J assigned. Such tables are incomplete; in checked studies, under half of the missing clones stem from an unresolved V gene, and the remainder is unexplained. Present in this sample are around 600,000 clones, roughly 98% of which were seen just once. The ten largest clones take up around 0.3% of the sample. Source material: naive CD8+ T cells sorted from blood. What this sample's cell subset or site label stands for: CD45RA+CCR7+. These receptors all come from a man younger than 45 in good health.

The chain uses TRBV19 and TRBJ2-5; 8 bases agree with TRBD2. Losses at the gene ends were 1 base for V and 2 bases for J; bases not matched to a gene: 3. This CDR3 is built from 15 residues. In germline, CDR1 is LNHDA, CDR2 SQIVND (reference sequence). CDR3 in amino acids: CASSIGLAGQETQYF. The DNA of the CDR3 is TGTGCCAGTAGTATAGGATTAGCGGGACAAGAGACCCAGTACTTC.

This CDR3 is CASSLERGGDSDTQYF. The DNA of the CDR3 is TGCGCCAGCAGCTTGGAACGGGGGGGTGACTCAGATACGCAGTATTTT. The genes are TRBV5-1 and TRBJ2-3; TRBD2 agrees at 8 bases. V trimming: 0 bases; J trimming: 4 bases; junction bases outside the gene matches: 7. Germline V lookup: CDR1 SGHRS, CDR2 YFSETQ. The CDR3 loop spans 16 amino acids.

J is TRBJ2-7 and V is TRBV28; 9 bases agree with TRBD2. V dropped 10 bases and J dropped 6; count of bases not matched to a gene: 16. This CDR3 is built from 15 residues. In germline, CDR1 is MDHEN, CDR2 SYDVKM. The CDR3 region has the DNA TGTGCCACCCTGCCCGGGACTAGCCACCATAGCGAGCAGTACTTC. This encodes CATLPGTSHHSEQYF.

The J gene is TRBJ2-7, the V gene TRBV9; TRBD2 is a possible D gene (6 bases). V was pared by 3 bases and J by 5 bases, with 9 bases between. CDR1 SGDLS and CDR2 YYNGEE come from the germline V gene. The CDR3 totals 12 residues. The CDR3 sequence: CASSGIADEQYF. DNA for the CDR3: TGTGCCAGCAGCGGGATAGCGGACGAGCAGTACTTC.

V and J are TRBV10-3 and TRBJ2-1; 9 bases are shared with TRBD2. Germline CDR1 is ENHRY and CDR2 is SYGVKD. Trimming at V came to 10 bases and at J to 3 bases, leaving 10 bases not matched to a gene. CDR3 length: 15 amino acids. The CDR3 sequence: CATGYSGSHYNEQFF. Here the CDR3 DNA reads TGTGCCACGGGATATAGCGGGAGCCACTACAATGAGCAGTTCTTC.

This clone was found once. The chain carries TRBV5-1 and TRBJ2-5; the D gene is possibly TRBD1 (6 bases). The germline V and J ends were trimmed by 2 bases and 3 bases, with 29 bases remaining between them. The CDR3 is 20 amino acids. CDR1 SGHRS and CDR2 YFSETQ come from the germline V gene. CDR3 in DNA: TGCGCCAGCAGCTTAGAGCCACAGGGAATTGGCTTCTTTTCCGAAGAGACCCAGTACTTC. Translating it yields CASSLEPQGIGFFSEETQYF.

On this clone: One junction end disagrees with the germline gene, perhaps due to a read error. The rearrangement joins TRBV29-1 to TRBJ2-7, with TRBD1 matching over 9 bases. Germline CDR1 SQVTM, CDR2 ANQGSEA. The CDR3 runs to 15 residues. In DNA form, the CDR3 reads TGCAGCGTCGAAGTTCGGGACAGGGACCCGTACGAGCAGTACTTC. It specifies CSVEVRDRDPYEQYF.

The rearrangement joins TRBV9 to TRBJ2-1; tentative D call: TRBD2 (5 bases). Germline CDR1 and CDR2: SGDLS and YYNGEE. Deletions cut 1 base from V and 5 bases from J, with 13 bases between. The CDR3 extends over 15 amino acids. The CDR3 bases are TGTGCCAGCAGCGTAAACCGACGGGGAAACAATGAGCAGTTCTTC. Translating gives CASSVNRRGNNEQFF.

CDR3 protein: CASSARRDRSYTGELFF. The CDR3 DNA reads as TGTGCCAGCAGCGCACGTCGGGACAGGTCGTACACCGGGGAGCTGTTTTTT. This chain connects TRBV9 to TRBJ2-2; 8 bases agree with TRBD1. Germline CDR1 reads SGDLS; CDR2 reads YYNGEE. The CDR3 totals 17 residues. The V gene end was trimmed by 3 bases and the J gene end by 3 bases; junction bases not matched to a gene: 10.

The chain employs TRBV5-5 and TRBJ2-3; D gene uncertain. V lost 4 bases to trimming and J lost 3 bases, with 12 bases between them. Germline CDR1 reads SGHKS; CDR2 reads YYEKEE (reference sequence). CDR3 length: 14 residues. The CDR3 loop is CASSTAGITDTQYF. The CDR3 DNA reads TGTGCCAGCAGCACCGCAGGCATAACAGATACGCAGTATTTT.